One and the same sample provided the 7 T cell receptor beta chains below, sequenced in a study of blood T cells in healthy people across ages (dated by TCRdb to about 2015). The library was produced with 5' RACE. The run used an Illumina HiSeq 2500. A second PCR of about 7 to 12 cycles was performed with a sample-barcoded 5' primer and a J-beta primer mix. Using fastp at Q25 and MiXCR, TCRdb reprocessed the public reads and kept productive beta chains. Records with the same CDR3 protein are collapsed into one entry carrying the most frequent genes and DNA. This sample has 1.5 million to 2 million distinct CDR3 sequences in its table, and about 31% of those were observed once. The top ten hold approximately 10% of the sample. The sample comprised blood. These receptors were obtained from a woman in her twenties or thirties in good health.

The chain has TRBV6-1 and TRBJ2-1; D is possibly TRBD2 (7 bases). CDR1 and CDR2 from the germline V gene are MNHNS and SASEGT. The V gene lost 1 base and the J gene lost 8 bases, with 18 bases spanning the gap. This CDR3 spans 16 amino acids. The CDR3 here is CASSEVGAGAWDEQFF. The CDR3 nucleotides are TGTGCCAGCAGTGAAGTAGGGGCGGGGGCTTGGGATGAGCAGTTCTTC.

About this clonotype itself: A much more abundant neighbour one base away suggests this may be a read error. This sequence joins TRBV29-1 and TRBJ2-1; 10 nucleotides match TRBD2. Germline trimming cut 7 bases from V and 7 bases from J; bases unmatched to any gene: 10. The germline V gene encodes CDR1 SQVTM and CDR2 ANQGSEA. The CDR3 has 14 amino acids. As DNA, the CDR3 is TGCAGCGCCCGGGGGACTAGCGTGGGAAATGAGCAGTTCTTC. The encoded protein is CSARGTSVGNEQFF.

V usage is TRBV5-1 and J usage is TRBJ2-1; D is possibly TRBD1 (6 bases). CDR1 is SGHRS and CDR2 is YFSETQ in the germline V gene. The CDR3 contains 17 residues. V was clipped by 1 base and J by 2 bases, with 16 bases between them. The CDR3 loop is CASSLNSGVGTYNEQFF. DNA of the CDR3: TGCGCCAGCAGCTTGAATTCAGGGGTGGGGACCTACAATGAGCAGTTCTTC.

The V and J genes are TRBV10-3 and TRBJ1-2; 8 bases line up with TRBD1. The CDR3 is 13 residues long. V was clipped by 8 bases and J by 4 bases; unmatched bases: 6. Germline CDR1 ENHRY, CDR2 SYGVKD. The CDR3 is CAIWSGGGYGYTF. CDR3 bases: TGTGCCATCTGGTCAGGGGGCGGCTATGGCTACACCTTC.

This clonotype was seen a few times. Mismatch with germline at one junction end may stem from a read error. The chain carries TRBV7-4 and TRBJ2-5, with D tentatively TRBD1 or TRBD2 (5 bases each). This CDR3 has 16 residues. Looked up from germline, CDR1 is SGHVT and CDR2 is SQSDAQ. The DNA for the CDR3 is TGTGCCAGCGGCTTAAGTAGGGACCCACAAGGGCCGACCCAGTACTTC. This gives the protein CASGLSRDPQGPTQYF.

This rearrangement joins TRBV6-1 to TRBJ1-1; D call uncertain. CDR1 MNHNS and CDR2 SASEGT come from the germline V gene. The CDR3 is 11 amino acids. The V end lost 6 bases, the J end lost 2 bases, and 4 bases lay between the germline ends. Here the CDR3 reads CASRINTEAFF. CDR3 DNA sequence: TGTGCCAGCAGAATTAACACTGAAGCTTTCTTT.

The genes are TRBV20-1 and TRBJ1-5; D remains unclear. This CDR3 region has 13 residues. CDR1 and CDR2 (germline): DFQATT, SNEGSKA (reference sequence). Trimming pared 6 bases from V and 7 bases from J, leaving 16 bases between. The CDR3 nucleotides read TGCAGTGCCCTGCCCGGGCCGGGACAGCCCCAGCATTTT. This translates into CSALPGPGQPQHF.